A single sample is the source of the 8 T cell receptor beta chains below, sequenced in a study of CD8+ T cells in alopecia areata. cDNA reverse transcribed from extracted RNA served as the sequencing template. This table comes from immunoSEQ multiplex PCR, and its TCRdb copy is limited to in-frame clones, with some not included. Among about 200,000 clones, around three fifths were seen once, and the ten largest hold about 5.3%. The sample was CD8+ T cells sorted from blood. These receptors all come from a human donor in good health.

This chain links TRBV2 with TRBJ2-5, with D unresolved. This CDR3 spans 13 amino acids. CDR1 and CDR2 (germline): SNHLY, FYNNEI. Trimming pared 3 bases from V and 2 bases from J, leaving 7 bases between. The DNA of the CDR3 is TGTGCCAGCAGTGAGGACGGGCAAGAGACCCAGTACTTC. It codes for CASSEDGQETQYF.

The chain recombines TRBV15 with TRBJ2-2; 8 nucleotides match TRBD1. Germline V lookup: CDR1 LNHNV, CDR2 YYDKDF (reference sequence). CDR3 length: 15 residues. Trimming cost V 6 bases and J 3 bases; bases outside gene matches: 6. The CDR3 sequence is CATSQGATDTGELFF. The CDR3 DNA reads TGTGCCACCAGTCAGGGGGCGACGGACACCGGGGAGCTGTTTTTT.

In its sample, this clone was seen many times. The CDR3 here is CASSYDRGLYF. The CDR3 DNA follows: TGTGCCAGCAGCTACGACAGGGGCCTGTACTTC. V gene TRBV7-2 combines with J gene TRBJ2-7; 8 bases match TRBD1. With V trimmed by 4 bases and J by 12 bases, 5 bases remained unmatched. The germline CDR1 and CDR2 sequences are SGHTA and FQGNSA. CDR3 length: 11 amino acids.

V and J are TRBV5-6 and TRBJ2-3; D gene unclear. The CDR3 has 12 residues. The ends were cut back, 0 bases at V and 4 bases at J, with 3 bases in the middle. The germline V gene has CDR1 SGHDT and CDR2 YYEEEE. The CDR3 loop is CASSLVADTQYF. The CDR3 DNA reads as TGTGCCAGCAGCTTGGTTGCAGATACGCAGTATTTT.

This sequence joins TRBV7-9 and TRBJ2-3; TRBD1 is a possible D gene (6 bases). The CDR3 has 17 residues. The V gene's germline CDR1 is SEHNR and CDR2 FQNEAQ (reference sequence). With 5 bases removed from V and 1 base from J, the gap between germline ends came to 19 bases. CDR3 loop: CASSTTQGIEGTDTQYF. The CDR3 coding sequence is TGTGCCAGCAGCACTACTCAGGGGATTGAGGGCACAGATACGCAGTATTTT.

The CDR3 sequence is CASSLGPLGGSEAFF. The CDR3 DNA reads as TGTGCCAGCAGCTTAGGCCCCCTCGGGGGTTCTGAAGCTTTCTTT. The chain couples TRBV7-9 to TRBJ1-1, with D possibly being TRBD1 (5 bases). The length of the CDR3 is 15 residues. Trimming removed 1 base at V and 6 bases at J, with 15 bases between. Germline CDR1 SEHNR, CDR2 FQNEAQ (reference sequence).

The V call is TRBV5-1, the J call TRBJ2-3; D is undetermined. Germline V gene sequence: CDR1 SGHRS, CDR2 YFSETQ. Trimming took 4 bases from V and 6 from J, leaving 12 bases between them. This CDR3 comprises 13 residues. The DNA of the CDR3 is TGCGCCAGCAGCCCGACTTTAGAGGATACGCAGTATTTT. Translation gives CASSPTLEDTQYF.

This rearrangement joins TRBV29-1 to TRBJ2-2, with 7 bases fitting TRBD1. Germline loops: CDR1 SQVTM, CDR2 ANQGSEA. Germline trimming cut 7 bases from V and 4 bases from J; bases unmatched to any gene: 3. The CDR3 extends over 12 amino acids. DNA of the CDR3: TGCAGCGCCGCAGGGGGCACCGGGGAGCTGTTTTTT. Amino acids: CSAAGGTGELFF.